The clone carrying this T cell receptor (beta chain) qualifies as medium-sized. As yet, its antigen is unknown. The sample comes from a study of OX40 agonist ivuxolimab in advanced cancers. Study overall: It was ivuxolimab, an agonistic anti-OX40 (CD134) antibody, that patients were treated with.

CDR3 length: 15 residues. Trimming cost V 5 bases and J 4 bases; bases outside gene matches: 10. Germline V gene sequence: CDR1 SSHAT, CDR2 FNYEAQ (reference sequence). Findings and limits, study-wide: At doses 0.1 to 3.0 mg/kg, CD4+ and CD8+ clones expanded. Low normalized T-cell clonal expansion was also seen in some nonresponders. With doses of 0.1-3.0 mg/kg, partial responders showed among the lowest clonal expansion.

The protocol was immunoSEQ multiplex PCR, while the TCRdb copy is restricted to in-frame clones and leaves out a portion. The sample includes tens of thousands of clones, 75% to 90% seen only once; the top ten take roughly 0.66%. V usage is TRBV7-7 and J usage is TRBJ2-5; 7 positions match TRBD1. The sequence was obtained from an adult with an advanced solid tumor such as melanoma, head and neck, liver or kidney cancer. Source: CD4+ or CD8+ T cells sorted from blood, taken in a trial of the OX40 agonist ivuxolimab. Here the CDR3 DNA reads TGTGCCAGCAGCGGGGACCGAGGGGGCGGAGAGACCCAGTACTTC. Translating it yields CASSGDRGGGETQYF.